The sample holds a few counts of the clone carrying this TCR beta chain. As yet, its antigen is unknown. The record originates from a study of CD8+ T cells in alopecia areata. Findings of the study overall: Many expanded lesional clones persisted during tofacitinib (in both scalp and blood).

Indicated treatment: oral pan-JAK inhibitor, 5-10 mg twice daily. The CDR3 spans 13 residues. Between the trimmed V and J ends, which lost 5 bases and 10 bases, there was a span of 15 bases. The germline CDR1 and CDR2 sequences are LNHDA and SQIVND (reference sequence). It was cDNA, reverse transcribed from extracted RNA, that served as the sequencing template. The assay was immunoSEQ multiplex PCR, and TCRdb's table has in-frame clones only and misses some. This sample carries approximately 140,000 clones, 82% of them seen once, and the ten largest clones take 20% to 25%. This TCR derives from a human donor with alopecia areata. The sequencing used CD8+ T cells sorted from blood, collected at week 4, from a patient treated with tofacitinib. The chain recombines TRBV19 with TRBJ2-1, with D perhaps matching TRBD1 (6 bases). The CDR3 sequence: CASSPRGGYEQFF. The CDR3 DNA reads TGTGCCAGTAGTCCCAGGGGCGGGTACGAGCAGTTCTTC.